This T cell receptor (beta chain) was captured in a study of blood T cells in healthy people across ages. Study information: Every two T cells gave about one barcoded beta molecule via template switching.

Germline loops: CDR1 SGHVS, CDR2 FQNEAQ. Trimming cost V 1 base and J 7 bases, with 10 bases left between them. The CDR3 length is 13 residues. This clonotype was detected only a few times. Each donor was a healthy Caucasian individual from Russia, aged roughly 6 to 90. Together with a sample-barcoded 5' primer, a J-beta primer mix was included in a second PCR lasting about 7 to 12 cycles. Every sample gave at least 3 million paired-end reads containing CDR3. MiXCR, run by TCRdb on the 5' RACE reads, gives a single entry per CDR3 protein. The sample comprises around 850,000 distinct CDR3 sequences, around 36% of which are singletons, and about an eighth rests with the top ten.

This receptor was taken from a man aged 18 to 30 in good health. The sequenced sample consisted of blood. The rearrangement links TRBV7-8 to TRBJ1-1; D unclear. The CDR3 sequence is CASSLGRGSEAFF. The CDR3 nucleotides read TGTGCCAGCAGCTTAGGGCGAGGCAGTGAAGCTTTCTTT.